This is a list of T cell receptor beta chains from one sample in a study of blood T cell repertoires in COVID-19. Assay used: immunoSEQ multiplex PCR; TCRdb lists only in-frame clones, some missing. This sample carries 190,000 or so clones, around four fifths of them seen once, and the ten largest clones take 2.5% to 3%. The specimen was peripheral blood. The receptors derive from a woman at least 80 years old with active or convalescent COVID-19. Each CDR3 is given with its conserved first and last residue. D genes are given only for firm matches. Size is omitted from some rows. Given values are once, few, many or a class for expanded clones.

j_call d_call v_call clone_size cdr3_nt cdr3_aa
TRBJ2-3 - TRBV18 - TGTGCCAGCTCACCAGGTTTCGGGCAGGGGGATACGCAGTATTTT CASSPGFGQGDTQYF
TRBJ2-3 - TRBV3-1/TRBV3-2 - TGTGCCAGCAGCCAGACAGAGCACACAGATACGCAGTATTTT CASSQTEHTDTQYF
TRBJ2-5 - TRBV6-2/TRBV6-3 - TGTGCCAGCAGTCGATCTGGGGCCAAAGAGACCCAGTACTTC CASSRSGAKETQYF
TRBJ1-5 - TRBV3-1/TRBV3-2 many TGTGCCAGCAGCCAAGACTCTAATCAGCCCCAGCATTTT CASSQDSNQPQHF
TRBJ1-1 - TRBV7-9 - TGTGCCAGCAGCCGACAGCCGAACACTGAAGCTTTCTTT CASSRQPNTEAFF
TRBJ1-5 TRBD1 TRBV28 - TGTGCCAGCAGTCGCGACAGGGGTAATCAGCCCCAGCATTTT CASSRDRGNQPQHF
TRBJ2-5 - TRBV18 once TGTGCCAGCTCACCACCGAAGGGGGAGACCCAGTACTTC CASSPPKGETQYF
TRBJ1-2 - TRBV19 - TGTGCCAGTAGTATATCAGACTCGAATAACTATGGCTACACCTTC CASSISDSNNYGYTF
TRBJ1-1 - TRBV4-3 - TGCGCCAGCAGCCGGATGCTTTTGACAGATTTGAACACTGAAGCTTTCTTT CASSRMLLTDLNTEAFF
TRBJ1-4 TRBD1 TRBV28 - TGTGCCAGCAAAATGCCGGGACAGGGTGTTGAAAAACTGTTTTTT CASKMPGQGVEKLFF
TRBJ1-2 TRBD1 TRBV11-2 - TGTGCCAGCAGCGGAGGGACAGCCCGTCTCCGCTACACCTTC CASSGGTARLRYTF
TRBJ1-5 - TRBV2 - TGTGCCAGCAGTAAACAGGGTCAGGGCAATCAGCCCCAGCATTTT CASSKQGQGNQPQHF
TRBJ2-1 - TRBV30 - TGTAGAGGAGTCAGCTACAATGAGCAGTTCTTC CRGVSYNEQFF
TRBJ2-5 - TRBV4-2 - TGTGCCAGCAGCTATGGGGGGGGCGTGGGAGAGACCCAGTACTTC CASSYGGGVGETQYF
TRBJ1-1 - TRBV7-9 - TGTGCCAGCAGCTTTCCGATAGAGGGGAACACTGAAGCTTTCTTT CASSFPIEGNTEAFF
TRBJ1-2 - TRBV12-3/TRBV12-4 - TGTGCCAGCGTCCGCGGGAGGGACTATGGCTACACCTTC CASVRGRDYGYTF
TRBJ2-7 TRBD2 TRBV25-1 once TGTGCCAGCAGTTCCCGGGGGGTATGGAGCTCCTACGAGCAGTACTTC CASSSRGVWSSYEQYF
TRBJ2-5 - TRBV24-1 - TGTGCCACTTCTGACAGGACCCCTGGAGAGACCCAGTACTTC CATSDRTPGETQYF
TRBJ2-7 - TRBV5-1 - TGCGCCAGCAGCTTGGGTGAGAATTACGAGCAGTACTTC CASSLGENYEQYF
TRBJ2-7 - TRBV7-9 - TGTGCCAGCAGCTTATCAGGCGTGGACTTGAGGACTGGGCAGTACTTC CASSLSGVDLRTGQYF
TRBJ2-1 TRBD1 TRBV9 - TGTGCCAGCAGCGTTTCCAGATCAGGGGGCGGGTTCTACAATGAGCAGTTCTTC CASSVSRSGGGFYNEQFF
TRBJ1-1 - TRBV6-6 - TGTGCCAGCAGTAACCGACAGAACCTCGGAGCTTTCTTT CASSNRQNLGAFF
TRBJ2-4 - TRBV9 - TGTGCCAGCAGTGAAGACAGGTCGGGGCCCGGCATTCAGTACTTC CASSEDRSGPGIQYF